The entry that follows covers one T cell receptor (beta chain) sequence. What it recognizes is unknown. V was clipped by 7 bases and J by 10 bases; unmatched bases: 10. CDR1 is SQVTM and CDR2 is ANQGSEA in the germline V gene. The CDR3 sequence is 13 residues long. Using immunoSEQ multiplex PCR, the repertoire was profiled, and TCRdb retains in-frame clones only, with some absent. The sample records approximately 2.1 million clones, approximately 95% being singletons. The source of the sample is a study of shared clonotypes between healthy human individuals. Study results and caveats: Generation of non-shared clonotypes was less probable than generation of clonotypes shared by all four donors.

Each of the donors was a healthy adult who was HIV-negative and had not had a recent acute infection or vaccination. The sequenced sample consisted of naive CD4+ T cells from PBMCs. Subset of the sample: CD45RA+ positively selected. This chain joins TRBV29-1 and TRBJ1-1, with TRBD1 identical over 12 bases. The sequence was obtained from a man aged 18 to 30 in good health. Some clones in this sample may be carry-over from other donors' samples. The CDR3 loop is CSGSMGQGARAFF. The CDR3 DNA reads TGCAGCGGGTCGATGGGACAGGGGGCCAGAGCTTTCTTT.